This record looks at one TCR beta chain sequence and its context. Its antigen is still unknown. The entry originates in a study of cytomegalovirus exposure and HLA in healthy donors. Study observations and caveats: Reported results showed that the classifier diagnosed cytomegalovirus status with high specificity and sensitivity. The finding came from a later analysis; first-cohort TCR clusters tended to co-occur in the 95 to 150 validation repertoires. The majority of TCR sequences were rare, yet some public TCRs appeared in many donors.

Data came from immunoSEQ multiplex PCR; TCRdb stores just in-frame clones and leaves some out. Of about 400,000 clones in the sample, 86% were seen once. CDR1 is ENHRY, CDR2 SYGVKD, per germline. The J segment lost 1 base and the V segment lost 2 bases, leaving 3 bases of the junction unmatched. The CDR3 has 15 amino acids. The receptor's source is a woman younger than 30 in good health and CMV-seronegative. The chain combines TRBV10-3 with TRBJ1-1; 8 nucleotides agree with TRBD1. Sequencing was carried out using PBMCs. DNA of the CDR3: TGTGCCATCAGTGAGCACAGGGGGGGGAACACTGAAGCTTTCTTT. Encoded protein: CAISEHRGGNTEAFF.